The 32 T cell receptor beta chains listed next were all sequenced from one sample in a study of T cells in Graves' hyperthyroidism and ophthalmopathy. Amplified TCR beta CDR3 regions came from RNA transcripts. The HTBI primer set was used in a first-round RT-PCR of the TCR CDR3. Each CDR3 protein is one row after TCRdb ran MiXCR on the multiplex PCR reads. The table shows about 600,000 distinct CDR3 sequences, with approximately 14% occurring only once. The specimen was blood. These receptors all come from a woman aged 18-29 years with Graves' ophthalmopathy.

With respect to this clonotype: A much larger clone differs by one base, so this may be a read error. CDR3 bases: TGTGCCAGCAGTAGCACAGGGAGTAATATCTACGAGCAGTTCTTC. It codes for CASSSTGSNIYEQFF. The chain employs TRBV11-1 and TRBJ2-7; TRBD1 is a possible D gene (6 bases). The closer fit of TRBJ2-1 to the DNA end suggests the J call may be wrong. The CDR3 has 15 amino acids. In germline, CDR1 is SGHAT, CDR2 FQDESV (reference sequence).

This clonotype was detected ten times or more. The J gene is TRBJ2-7, the V gene TRBV7-3; 8 bases are a match to TRBD2. Germline CDR1 SGHTA, CDR2 FQGTGA. There are 14 residues in the CDR3. V dropped 5 bases and J dropped 3; count of bases not matched to a gene: 6. CDR3 sequence: CASSRTGTSYEQYF. For the CDR3, the DNA is TGTGCCAGCAGCCGAACCGGGACTAGCTACGAGCAGTACTTC.

The table lists this clonotype with many counts. The V call is TRBV20-1, the J call TRBJ1-2; maybe TRBD1 (5 bases). The germline V gene has CDR1 DFQATT and CDR2 SNEGSKA (reference sequence). V was clipped by 5 bases and J by 4 bases, with 17 bases between them. The CDR3 has 14 amino acids. CDR3 DNA sequence: TGCAGTGCTCCTCTCCCCCAGGGTAGCTATGGCTACACCTTC. Translated: CSAPLPQGSYGYTF.

This clonotype was counted at least ten times. The chain combines TRBV6-5 with TRBJ1-1, with 7 bases that match TRBD1. This CDR3 contains 16 residues. The junction had 4 bases not matched to a gene; V was cut back by 0 bases and J by 0 bases. Germline V gene lookup returns CDR1 MNHEY and CDR2 SVGAGI. The CDR3 nucleotides are TGTGCCAGCAGTTACTCGGACAGGCCCATGAACACTGAAGCTTTCTTT. It yields the protein CASSYSDRPMNTEAFF.

The chain uses TRBV19 and TRBJ1-1, with 7 positions matching TRBD1. This CDR3 has 14 amino acids. V shed 5 bases and J 1 base; nucleotides not matched to a gene: 4. Germline V CDR1 and CDR2: LNHDA, SQIVND (reference sequence). The CDR3 loop reads CASSVTGPNTEAFF. CDR3 DNA: TGTGCCAGTAGTGTGACAGGGCCGAACACTGAAGCTTTCTTT.

This clonotype was observed at least ten times. V is TRBV12-3 or TRBV12-4 and J is TRBJ1-2; 7 bases align to TRBD1. The CDR3 sequence is 14 residues long. V trimming: 10 bases; J trimming: 8 bases; junction bases outside the gene matches: 16. This chain's CDR3 is CAISEQGGPSGYTF. The CDR3 DNA follows: TGTGCCATATCGGAGCAGGGGGGGCCTAGCGGCTACACCTTC.

This clonotype was seen repeatedly, ten times or more. V gene TRBV13 combines with J gene TRBJ2-5, with D maybe TRBD2 (5 bases). Germline loops: CDR1 PRHDT, CDR2 FYEKMQ (reference sequence). Deletions cut 4 bases from V and 4 bases from J, with 13 bases between. The CDR3 runs to 14 residues. The CDR3 region has the DNA TGTGCCAGCAGCTCAGCGGCAGAGGGAGAGACCCAGTACTTC. Translated, it gives CASSSAAEGETQYF.

The chain employs TRBV14 and TRBJ1-4; D unclear. Germline CDR1 SGHDN, CDR2 FVKESK. Trimming removed 1 base at V and 16 bases at J, with 13 bases between. The length of the CDR3 is 12 residues. CDR3: CASSQGWGKTFF. CDR3 sequence (DNA): TGTGCCAGCAGCCAAGGGTGGGGAAAAACGTTTTTT. The full variable domain, its missing parts supplied by reference TRBV14 and TRBJ1-4, is EAGVTQFPSHSVIEKGQTVTLRCDPISGHDNLYWYRRVMGKEIKFLLHFVKESKQDESGMPNNRFLAERTGGTYSTLKVQPAELEDSGVYFCASSQGWGKTFFGSGTQLSVL.

This chain links TRBV7-3 with TRBJ1-6, with a weak D call TRBD1 (5 bases). Germline V gene sequence: CDR1 SGHTA, CDR2 FQGTGA. The CDR3 is 15 residues long. V lost 5 bases to trimming and J lost 2 bases, with 10 bases between them. Here the CDR3 reads CASSPGPAYNSPLHF. The CDR3 region has the DNA TGTGCCAGCAGCCCGGGACCCGCCTATAATTCACCCCTCCACTTT.

The V call is TRBV15, the J call TRBJ1-4; 10 nucleotides match TRBD1. V lost 1 base and J lost 6; bases outside the gene matches: 8. In germline, CDR1 is LNHNV, CDR2 YYDKDF (reference sequence). The CDR3 is 17 amino acids. CDR3 region: CATSRAVGTGVDEKLFF. For the CDR3, the DNA is TGTGCCACCAGCAGAGCGGTGGGGACAGGGGTGGATGAAAAACTGTTTTTT.

This clonotype was picked up many times. The chain links TRBV4-1 to TRBJ1-1, with D perhaps matching TRBD1 (5 bases). The CDR3 extends over 15 amino acids. CDR1 is MGHRA and CDR2 is YSYEKL in the germline V gene. The V gene lost 5 bases and the J gene lost 9 bases, with 22 bases spanning the gap. The CDR3 sequence: CASSTFPGLLLKAFF. CDR3 sequence (DNA): TGCGCCAGCAGCACATTCCCGGGACTCCTGTTGAAAGCTTTCTTT.

This clonotype was seen ten or more times. The genes are TRBV12-3 or TRBV12-4 and TRBJ2-1, with D unclear. The CDR3 spans 12 residues. V was trimmed by 6 bases and J by 9 bases, leaving 12 bases between them. Written as DNA, the CDR3 is TGTGCCAGCAGGCGCCTGAGACTTGAGCAGTTCTTC. Translating gives CASRRLRLEQFF.

This clonotype was seen ten or more times. The V gene is TRBV20-1, the J gene TRBJ2-3, with 7 nucleotides matching TRBD2. Germline V CDR1 and CDR2: DFQATT, SNEGSKA (reference sequence). This CDR3 comprises 14 residues. J was trimmed by 5 bases and V by 7 bases; bases with no gene match: 12. CDR3 sequence: CSVAFREVVDTQYF. CDR3 nucleotide sequence: TGCAGTGTTGCTTTTCGGGAGGTGGTAGATACGCAGTATTTT.

The V and J genes are TRBV28 and TRBJ2-7; D may correspond to TRBD1 or TRBD2 (6 bases each). V was cut by 6 bases and J by 2 bases, with 14 bases left in between. The CDR3 runs 14 residues. CDR1 is MDHEN and CDR2 is SYDVKM in the germline V gene. CDR3 protein: CASSSVGGTYEQYF. CDR3 nucleotide sequence: TGTGCCAGCAGCTCGGTGGGGGGCACCTACGAGCAGTACTTC. Full variable domain (missing parts from reference TRBV28 and TRBJ2-7): DVKVTQSSRYLVKRTGEKVFLECVQDMDHENMFWYRQDPGLGLRLIYFSYDVKMKEKGDIPEGYSVSREKKERFSLILESASTNQTSMYLCASSSVGGTYEQYFGPGTRLTVT.

The rearrangement joins TRBV15 to TRBJ2-7, with D possibly matching TRBD1 (6 bases). Trimming shortened V by 0 bases and J by 4 bases, and 10 bases separated the two germline ends. Germline V CDR1 and CDR2: LNHNV, YYDKDF (reference sequence). There are 14 residues in the CDR3. DNA of the CDR3: TGTGCCACCAGCAGAGACCGCGACAGGTACGAGCAGTACGTC. Amino acids: CATSRDRDRYEQYV.

About this clonotype: A much larger clone sits a single nucleotide away, making a read error possible. This CDR3 is CASSQHFEQYF. DNA of the CDR3: TGTGCCAGCAGCCAACATTTCGAGCAGTACTTC. This sequence joins TRBV3-1 and TRBJ2-7; D ambiguous. CDR1 is LGHDT, CDR2 YNNKEL, per germline (reference sequence). V gave up 2 bases and J gave up 6 bases, with 5 bases separating them. This CDR3 has 11 residues.

This clonotype was picked up a small number of times. The chain joins TRBV6-1 to TRBJ1-1, with a weak D call TRBD1 (5 bases). V was clipped by 7 bases and J by 11 bases, with 20 bases between them. Germline V gene sequence: CDR1 MNHNS, CDR2 SASEGT. The CDR3 runs 13 residues. The CDR3 DNA follows: TGTGCCAGCACCCCCGGGGGAGGACGATTCGCTTTCTTT. It is translated as CASTPGGGRFAFF.

This clonotype was counted ten times or more. The chain recombines TRBV27 with TRBJ1-4, with a tentative D call TRBD1 (6 bases). V lost 6 bases and J 5 bases, leaving 13 bases between the germline ends. Per germline, CDR1 MNHEY and CDR2 SMNVEV (reference sequence). The CDR3 sequence is 14 residues long. CDR3 bases: TGTGCCAGCAGCCCCCCGGGACACAATGAAAAACTGTTTTTT. Amino acid sequence: CASSPPGHNEKLFF. The complete variable domain, with remaining parts taken from reference TRBV27 and TRBJ1-4, reads EAQVTQNPRYLITVTGKKLTVTCSQNMNHEYMSWYRQDPGLGLRQIYYSMNVEVTDKGDVPEGYKVSRKEKRNFPLILESPSPNQTSLYFCASSPPGHNEKLFFGSGTQLSVL.

This clonotype occurred many times. The V call is TRBV29-1, the J call TRBJ2-7; 7 bases are shared with TRBD2. The germline CDR1 and CDR2 sequences are SQVTM and ANQGSEA. V was pared by 7 bases and J by 4 bases, with 10 bases of the junction left unmatched. This CDR3 comprises 13 residues. The CDR3 sequence: CSAETTGGYEQYF. Here the CDR3 DNA reads TGCAGCGCGGAGACCACCGGGGGGTACGAGCAGTACTTC.

This CDR3 reads CATSSGLAYNEQFF. In nucleotides, the CDR3 is TGTGCCACATCCAGTGGTCTAGCGTACAATGAGCAGTTCTTC. V and J are TRBV7-2 and TRBJ2-1; possible D gene TRBD2, 6 bases. Looked up from germline, CDR1 is SGHTA and CDR2 is FQGNSA. The V end was cut by 10 bases, the J end by 4 bases, with 17 bases between. The CDR3 runs 14 residues.

This clonotype was counted at least ten times. The chain joins TRBV28 to TRBJ2-1; no firm D call. CDR1 and CDR2 (germline): MDHEN, SYDVKM. Trimming pared 4 bases from V and 8 bases from J, leaving 21 bases between. The CDR3 sequence is 16 residues long. The CDR3 here is CASSSLTLLLSHEQFF. DNA of the CDR3: TGTGCCAGCAGTTCACTCACCCTACTCCTAAGCCATGAGCAGTTCTTC.

There are a few counts of this clonotype. The chain joins TRBV19 to TRBJ2-3; D may be TRBD1 (6 bases). The CDR3 totals 16 residues. V shed 4 bases and J shed 0 bases, with 14 bases lying between them. CDR1 and CDR2 from the germline V gene are LNHDA and SQIVND (reference sequence). CDR3 residues: CASSKYRDRSTDTQYF. The CDR3, as DNA: TGTGCCAGTAGTAAATACAGGGATAGGAGCACAGATACGCAGTATTTT.

The rearrangement joins TRBV6-1 to TRBJ2-7, with 14 bases aligning to TRBD2. The CDR3 loop spans 14 amino acids. Losses at the gene ends were 8 bases for V and 6 bases for J; bases not matched to a gene: 6. The germline gives CDR1 MNHNS, CDR2 SASEGT. The CDR3 loop reads CASAGLAGGGEQYF. The CDR3, as DNA: TGTGCCAGCGCCGGACTAGCGGGAGGAGGCGAGCAGTACTTC.

This clonotype was counted ten times or more. This chain connects TRBV12-3 or TRBV12-4 to TRBJ2-1; D may be TRBD2 (6 bases). V shed 3 bases and J shed 1 base, with 10 bases lying between them. This CDR3 has 15 amino acids. CDR3 loop: CASSFWGDSYNEQFF. CDR3 DNA: TGTGCCAGCAGTTTTTGGGGGGATTCCTACAATGAGCAGTTCTTC.

This clonotype was seen ten or more times. The chain links TRBV7-9 to TRBJ2-7, with 7 nucleotides matching TRBD1. This CDR3 region has 16 residues. Germline CDR1 and CDR2: SEHNR and FQNEAQ (reference sequence). V shed 4 bases, J shed 2 bases, and the junction held 11 bases outside the gene matches. The DNA of the CDR3 is TGTGCCAGCAGCTCCGCGTACAGGGGTATGACCTACGAGCAGTACTTC. It codes for CASSSAYRGMTYEQYF.

The chain joins TRBV3-1 to TRBJ2-1; 10 nucleotides agree with TRBD1. From germline, CDR1 is LGHDT and CDR2 YNNKEL (reference sequence). The V segment lost 8 bases and the J segment 6 bases; nucleotides outside the gene matches: 10. The CDR3 has 15 residues. The CDR3 DNA follows: TGTGCCAGCTCACCCCTGGGACAGGGGTTCAATGAGCAGTTCTTC. This sequence encodes CASSPLGQGFNEQFF.

This clonotype was recorded at least ten times. The rearrangement joins TRBV7-9 to TRBJ2-3; D is unresolved. The CDR3 totals 13 residues. V dropped 4 bases and J dropped 4 bases, with 9 bases sitting between them. Germline lookup yields CDR1 SEHNR and CDR2 FQNEAQ (reference sequence). In DNA form, the CDR3 reads TGTGCCAGCAGCTCGAAAGGACCAGATACGCAGTATTTT. Protein sequence: CASSSKGPDTQYF.

Ten or more counts support this clonotype. DNA of the CDR3: TGTGCCAGCATGCCTCACTCGGGGAACAATGAGCAGTTCTTC. It encodes CASMPHSGNNEQFF. The V call is TRBV2, the J call TRBJ2-1; possibly TRBD2 for D (5 bases). Germline V gene sequence: CDR1 SNHLY, CDR2 FYNNEI. This CDR3 comprises 14 residues. V was shortened by 7 bases and J by 5 bases, with 15 bases between the two germline ends.

V and J are TRBV24-1 and TRBJ2-1; 7 bases align to TRBD2. Germline V gives CDR1 KGHDR, CDR2 SFDVKD. V lost 1 base to trimming and J lost 8 bases; unmatched junction nucleotides: 7. This CDR3 is 15 amino acids long. The CDR3 DNA reads as TGTGCCACCAGTGATTTTGGGAGGGGCGGGGATGAGCAGTTCTTC. Translated, it gives CATSDFGRGGDEQFF.

This clonotype was seen a handful of times. The chain carries TRBV9 and TRBJ2-2; 9 bases match TRBD2. V lost 0 bases and J lost 6; bases outside the gene matches: 3. This CDR3 contains 15 residues. CDR1 and CDR2 from the germline V gene are SGDLS and YYNGEE. Here the CDR3 reads CASSVGGLASGELFF. The CDR3 nucleotides read TGTGCCAGCAGCGTAGGGGGACTAGCATCCGGGGAGCTGTTTTTT.

Many counts were recorded for this clonotype. The chain uses TRBV6-2 or TRBV6-3 and TRBJ2-1; D remains unclear. Trimming pared 2 bases from V and 1 base from J, leaving 9 bases between. CDR1 MNHEY and CDR2 SVGEGT come from the germline V gene. There are 15 residues in the CDR3. CDR3 in DNA: TGTGCCAGCAGTTACGTCCTGGGGTCCTACAATGAGCAGTTCTTC. This gives the protein CASSYVLGSYNEQFF.

The chain is built from TRBV4-2 and TRBJ2-7; TRBD2 matches at 8 bases. The germline CDR1 and CDR2 sequences are LGHNA and YNFKEQ. The J segment lost 2 bases and the V segment lost 4 bases, leaving 10 bases of the junction unmatched. The CDR3 loop spans 16 amino acids. The CDR3, as DNA: TGTGCCAGCAGCCCCGGGGGGGGGGTCCCAGCCTACGAGCAGTACTTC. Translating it yields CASSPGGGVPAYEQYF.